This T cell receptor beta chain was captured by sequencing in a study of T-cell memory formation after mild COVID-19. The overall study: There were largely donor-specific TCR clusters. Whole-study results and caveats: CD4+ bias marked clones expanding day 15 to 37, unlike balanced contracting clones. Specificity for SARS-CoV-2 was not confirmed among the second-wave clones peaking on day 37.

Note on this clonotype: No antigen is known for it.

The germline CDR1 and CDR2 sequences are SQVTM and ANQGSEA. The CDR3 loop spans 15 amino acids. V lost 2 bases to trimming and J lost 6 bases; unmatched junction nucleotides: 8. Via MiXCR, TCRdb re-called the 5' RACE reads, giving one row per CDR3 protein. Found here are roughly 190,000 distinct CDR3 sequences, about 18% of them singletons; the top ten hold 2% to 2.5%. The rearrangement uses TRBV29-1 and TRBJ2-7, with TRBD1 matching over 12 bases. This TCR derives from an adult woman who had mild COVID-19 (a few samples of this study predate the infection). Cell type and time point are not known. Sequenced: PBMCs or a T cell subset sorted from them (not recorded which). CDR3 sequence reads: CSVEPGTGGGFEQYF. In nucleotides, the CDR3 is TGCAGCGTTGAACCCGGGACAGGGGGCGGATTCGAGCAGTACTTC.